The 17 T cell receptor beta chains given below trace back to one sample, sequenced in a study of T cell responses to AZD1222 COVID-19 vaccine. Sequenced by immunoSEQ multiplex PCR; TCRdb stores in-frame clones only, minus some. Among 98,000 or so clones, about 93% were seen once, and the ten largest hold around 4.7%. This sample comprised peripheral blood, obtained on day 0 of AZD1222 vaccination. These receptors came from an adult in good health.

The chain recombines TRBV2 with TRBJ2-7, with D maybe TRBD2 (6 bases). The CDR3 totals 15 residues. Trimming removed 3 bases from V and 3 bases from J, with 15 bases in between. From germline, CDR1 is SNHLY and CDR2 FYNNEI. Here the CDR3 reads CASSDGWEARYEQYF. CDR3 nucleotides: TGTGCCAGCAGTGATGGGTGGGAGGCCCGCTACGAGCAGTACTTC.

The gene calls are TRBV28 and TRBJ1-5; 7 bases align to TRBD1. The germline V gene has CDR1 MDHEN and CDR2 SYDVKM. The CDR3 runs 14 residues. V lost 4 bases, J lost 6 bases, and 6 bases stayed unmatched. CDR3 region: CASSSTGLRQPQHF. The CDR3 bases are TGTGCCAGCAGTTCGACAGGGTTGCGTCAGCCCCAGCATTTT. Looking up the rest from reference TRBV28 and TRBJ1-5 gives the full variable domain: DVKVTQSSRYLVKRTGEKVFLECVQDMDHENMFWYRQDPGLGLRLIYFSYDVKMKEKGDIPEGYSVSREKKERFSLILESASTNQTSMYLCASSSTGLRQPQHFGDGTRLSIL.

V usage is TRBV6-1 and J usage is TRBJ1-3, with D hard to call. Trimming cost V 0 bases and J 0 bases, with 9 bases left between them. Germline V CDR1 and CDR2: MNHNS, SASEGT. This CDR3 contains 16 residues. CDR3 bases: TGTGCCAGCAGTGAAGCAACTGACCTCTCTGGAAACACCATATATTTT. It specifies CASSEATDLSGNTIYF.

The chain is built from TRBV7-2 and TRBJ2-7; D is unresolved. The CDR3 is made up of 12 amino acids. V gave up 3 bases and J gave up 4 bases, with 7 bases separating them. The V gene's germline CDR1 is SGHTA and CDR2 FQGNSA. CDR3 nucleotide sequence: TGTGCCAGCAGCTTTTCCGGATACGAGCAGTACTTC. Translating gives CASSFSGYEQYF.

V gene TRBV5-4 combines with J gene TRBJ1-4, with 10 bases identical to TRBD1. Germline loops: CDR1 SGHNT, CDR2 YYREEE (reference sequence). The CDR3 length is 14 residues. V dropped 4 bases and J dropped 8; count of bases not matched to a gene: 5. In nucleotides, the CDR3 is TGTGCCAGCAGCGAGGGACAGGGGAACGAAAAACTGTTTTTT. As protein: CASSEGQGNEKLFF.

The chain combines TRBV28 with TRBJ1-5; 11 positions match TRBD1. The J segment lost 5 bases and the V segment lost 10 bases, leaving 10 bases of the junction unmatched. The CDR3 spans 15 residues. The germline V gene has CDR1 MDHEN and CDR2 SYDVKM. CDR3: CAINEGQGVHQPQHF. CDR3 nucleotide sequence: TGTGCCATCAATGAGGGACAGGGGGTCCATCAGCCCCAGCATTTT.

The chain carries TRBV5-8 and TRBJ2-7; 7 nucleotides line up with TRBD1. The J segment lost 5 bases and the V segment lost 4 bases, leaving 3 bases of the junction unmatched. CDR1 SGHTS and CDR2 YDEGEE come from the germline V gene. The CDR3 has 12 amino acids. CDR3 amino acids: CASSTRGNEQYF. For the CDR3, the DNA is TGTGCCAGCAGCACCAGGGGGAACGAGCAGTACTTC.

The chain couples TRBV7-9 to TRBJ1-1, with unresolved D. Germline CDR1 is SEHNR and CDR2 is FQNEAQ (reference sequence). There are 13 residues in the CDR3. The germline V and J ends were trimmed by 3 bases and 0 bases, with 5 bases remaining between them. CDR3 nucleotide sequence: TGTGCCAGCAGCTTTACCTTGAACACTGAAGCTTTCTTT. It codes for CASSFTLNTEAFF.

The gene calls are TRBV14 and TRBJ2-1, with TRBD1 as a possible D gene (5 bases). The germline V gene has CDR1 SGHDN and CDR2 FVKESK. This CDR3 is 15 amino acids long. Trimming cost V 1 base and J 10 bases, with 17 bases left between them. In DNA, the CDR3 is TGTGCCAGCAGCCAAGGGGGCCTGCTAGAGTGGGAGCAGTTCTTC. Protein sequence: CASSQGGLLEWEQFF.

Concerning this clone: A junction end diverges from the germline sequence, so it may reflect a read error. The chain carries TRBV2 and TRBJ1-4; 8 bases are a match to TRBD1. Germline CDR1 and CDR2: SNHLY and FYNNEI. The CDR3 runs to 11 residues. The chain's CDR3 is CASSEAQGQEF. CDR3 sequence (DNA): TGTGCCAGCAGTGAAGCGCAGGGACAGGAGTTT.

The chain couples TRBV28 to TRBJ2-1; D call uncertain. The CDR3 has 16 amino acids. Deletions cut 4 bases from V and 5 bases from J, with 18 bases between. Per germline, CDR1 MDHEN and CDR2 SYDVKM. The CDR3 region is CASSSRLKGPNNEQFF. Here the CDR3 DNA reads TGTGCCAGCAGTTCACGACTCAAAGGTCCCAACAATGAGCAGTTCTTC.

This chain uses TRBV4-2 with TRBJ2-1; 7 positions agree with TRBD2. CDR1 and CDR2 (germline): LGHNA, YNFKEQ. CDR3 length: 18 amino acids. V lost 0 bases, J lost 0 bases, and 8 bases stayed unmatched. The CDR3 here is CASSQDEVAGASYNEQFF. Written as DNA, the CDR3 is TGTGCCAGCAGCCAAGATGAAGTGGCGGGAGCCTCCTACAATGAGCAGTTCTTC.

The chain joins TRBV7-3 to TRBJ2-1; 12 nucleotides line up with TRBD2. Per germline, CDR1 SGHTA and CDR2 FQGTGA. With 6 bases clipped from V and 6 bases from J, the junction kept 6 bases outside the gene matches. The CDR3 is 15 amino acids. The CDR3 DNA reads as TGTGCCAGCAGTCGGGGACTAGCGGGCGGCAATGAGCAGTTCTTC. This sequence encodes CASSRGLAGGNEQFF.

This sequence joins TRBV5-1 and TRBJ2-7; 8 nucleotides agree with TRBD2. V was pared by 1 base and J by 3 bases, with 0 bases of the junction left unmatched. Per germline, CDR1 SGHRS and CDR2 YFSETQ. CDR3 length: 13 residues. CDR3 nucleotides: TGCGCCAGCAGCTTGACTAGCGGCTACGAGCAGTACTTC. It encodes CASSLTSGYEQYF.

The genes are TRBV2 and TRBJ2-5; D possibly corresponds to TRBD1 (6 bases). This CDR3 comprises 13 residues. The ends were cut back, 4 bases at V and 5 bases at J, with 11 bases in the middle. Germline CDR1 reads SNHLY; CDR2 reads FYNNEI. This CDR3 is CASSAIQGETQYF. The CDR3, as DNA: TGTGCCAGCAGTGCAATTCAGGGGGAGACCCAGTACTTC.

The V gene is TRBV27, the J gene TRBJ2-7, with unresolved D. This CDR3 has 13 residues. From germline, CDR1 is MNHEY and CDR2 SMNVEV (reference sequence). Trimming took 2 bases from V and 1 from J, leaving 6 bases between them. For the CDR3, the DNA is TGTGCCAGCAGTTTAGCCCGATCCTACGAGCAGTACTTC. Translated, it gives CASSLARSYEQYF.

J is TRBJ1-5 and V is TRBV11-2; the D gene is possibly TRBD1 (5 bases). The CDR3 is made up of 15 amino acids. Trimming shortened V by 3 bases and J by 0 bases, and 9 bases separated the two germline ends. Germline CDR1 and CDR2: SGHAT and FQNNGV. In nucleotides, the CDR3 is TGTGCCAGCAGCTTGCAGGGAAATAGCAATCAGCCCCAGCATTTT. Its translation is CASSLQGNSNQPQHF.